Listed here is a single T cell receptor (beta chain). Its antigen is as yet unknown. This record comes from a study of T cell clonotyping in hematopoietic cell transplantation. Study information: Pretransplant recipient samples were taken after cytoreduction. Study findings and constraints: At the given depth, recipient repertoires were over 97% de novo clonotypes. CD4 and CD8 repertoire contributions could not be separated without sorting.

Time point noted: recipient sample about 28 days before transplant, after cytoreduction. Repertoires were generated with immunoSEQ multiplex PCR, while TCRdb's copy carries only in-frame clones and drops some. The repertoire holds 26,000 or so clones, with approximately 86% as singletons. Specimen: peripheral blood mononuclear cells, collected before stem cell transplant. The sequence was collected from a man aged 40-50 years with acute myeloid leukemia. Some clones in this sample may be carry-over from other donors' samples.

CDR3 bases: TGCAGTGCTAGAGACAACTATGGCTACACCTTC. Its protein is CSARDNYGYTF. This chain links TRBV20-1 with TRBJ1-2; D unresolved. V was trimmed by 0 bases and J by 2 bases, leaving 1 base between them. CDR3 length: 11 amino acids. Germline CDR1 and CDR2: DFQATT and SNEGSKA (reference sequence).